What follows describes a single TCR beta chain. The antigen is not known. Germline CDR1 and CDR2: SGDLS and YYNGEE. J lost 4 bases, V lost 0 bases, and 6 bases had no gene match. CDR3 length equals 15 residues. These data come from a study of T cell responses to AZD1222 COVID-19 vaccine. Study-wide results and limits: Regions 160-218 and 743-854 held dominance among vaccine-associated CD4 TCRs, which spanned spike. With two AZD1222 doses given, Spike-specific TCR breadth and depth both rose. Sampling captured repertoires only after the peak T cell response. Clonal diversity may have been underestimated, and the donors were mostly white British, with more females than males.

Produced via immunoSEQ multiplex PCR; TCRdb's table is partial and in-frame only. The table lists some 160,000 clones, 70% to 90% of them singletons. The TCR was taken from an adult who received the AZD1222 COVID-19 vaccine. This specimen consisted of peripheral blood, obtained 28 days after the second AZD1222 dose. The chain employs TRBV9 and TRBJ1-1, with 7 bases lining up with TRBD1. The CDR3 region is CASSVEGGAVTEAFF. The CDR3 nucleotides are TGTGCCAGCAGCGTAGAAGGGGGCGCCGTCACTGAAGCTTTCTTT.